These 17 T cell receptor beta chains were all obtained from the same sample, sequenced in a study of multiple sclerosis patients with progressive multifocal leukoencephalopathy. Time point defined: time of PML onset. The protocol was immunoSEQ multiplex PCR, while the TCRdb copy is restricted to in-frame clones and leaves out a portion. The repertoire includes under 35,000 clones, 87% of them detected once, and 5.7% sits in the top ten. Here the sequenced sample was PBMCs, taken from a patient treated with natalizumab. Source of these receptors: a woman in her thirties or forties with progressive multifocal leukoencephalopathy.

The chain has TRBV19 and TRBJ2-3; D gene unclear. Germline V lookup: CDR1 LNHDA, CDR2 SQIVND (reference sequence). The CDR3 is 15 residues long. Trimming stripped 1 base from V and 2 bases from J, with 10 bases between. DNA for the CDR3: TGTGCCAGTAGTATAGGTGGCAGTCACACAGATACGCAGTATTTT. As protein: CASSIGGSHTDTQYF. Looking up the rest from reference TRBV19 and TRBJ2-3 gives the full variable domain: DGGITQSPKYLFRKEGQNVTLSCEQNLNHDAMYWYRQDPGQGLRLIYYSQIVNDFQKGDIAEGYSVSREKKESFPLTVTSAQKNPTAFYLCASSIGGSHTDTQYFGPGTRLTVL.

This chain links TRBV6-1 with TRBJ1-2; D unclear. There are 15 residues in the CDR3. Per germline, CDR1 MNHNS and CDR2 SASEGT. Trimming took off 7 bases at V and 7 bases at J, with 22 bases between the two ends. The CDR3 sequence: CASTPSGIFTSGYTF. Written as DNA, the CDR3 is TGTGCCAGCACCCCCTCTGGGATCTTCACGAGTGGCTACACCTTC.

This sequence joins TRBV5-1 and TRBJ2-1; 10 bases are shared with TRBD2. Germline V gives CDR1 SGHRS, CDR2 YFSETQ. The CDR3 has 18 amino acids. V trimming: 0 bases; J trimming: 10 bases; junction bases outside the gene matches: 16. This CDR3 reads CASSLGGLAGVEPLEQFF. In DNA, the CDR3 is TGCGCCAGCAGCTTGGGAGGCCTAGCGGGAGTCGAACCCCTGGAGCAGTTCTTC.

This clone appeared once. The rearrangement uses TRBV12-5 and TRBJ2-7, with D possibly being TRBD2 (5 bases). This CDR3 contains 15 residues. Trimming shortened V by 3 bases and J by 4 bases, and 16 bases separated the two germline ends. Per germline, CDR1 LGHNT and CDR2 FRNRAP. The CDR3 loop is CASGFSRGVRYEQYF. The CDR3 DNA sequence: TGTGCTAGTGGTTTCTCCCGGGGAGTTAGGTACGAGCAGTACTTC.

This sequence joins TRBV7-3 and TRBJ2-1; TRBD2 matches at 10 bases. Germline V gene data show CDR1 as SGHTA and CDR2 as FQGTGA. J was trimmed by 1 base and V by 5 bases; bases with no gene match: 5. The CDR3 totals 16 residues. The CDR3 coding sequence is TGTGCCAGCAGCCTCCTAGCGGGAGTTTCCTACAATGAGCAGTTCTTC. Translated, it gives CASSLLAGVSYNEQFF.

The chain couples TRBV2 to TRBJ2-2; the D is unclear. The ends were cut back, 1 base at V and 5 bases at J, with 8 bases in the middle. This CDR3 is 14 amino acids long. Germline lookup yields CDR1 SNHLY and CDR2 FYNNEI. The CDR3, as DNA: TGTGCCAGCAGTGAAGGGGGAAGAACCGGGGAGCTGTTTTTT. Translated, it gives CASSEGGRTGELFF.

This clone was detected once. This sequence joins TRBV7-9 and TRBJ2-7; D is tentatively TRBD1 or TRBD2 (5 bases each). There are 15 residues in the CDR3. Trimming took off 1 base at V and 5 bases at J, with 15 bases between the two ends. CDR1 and CDR2 from the germline V gene are SEHNR and FQNEAQ (reference sequence). In DNA form, the CDR3 reads TGTGCCAGCAGCTTAGTAGGGACCCCACCCGACGAGCAGTACTTC. Amino acid sequence: CASSLVGTPPDEQYF.

This clone was observed a single time. In nucleotides, the CDR3 is TGTGCCAGCTCGGAGGGACAGAATAATTCACCCCTCCACTTT. This gives the protein CASSEGQNNSPLHF. The chain combines TRBV18 with TRBJ1-6; 7 bases map to TRBD1. The CDR3 loop spans 14 amino acids. J gave up 5 bases and V 6 bases, and 4 bases lay outside the gene matches. CDR1 and CDR2 (germline): KGHSH, LQKENI.

This sequence joins TRBV29-1 and TRBJ2-7; 8 bases map to TRBD1. This CDR3 spans 14 amino acids. CDR1 is SQVTM and CDR2 is ANQGSEA in the germline V gene. The V and J ends lost 6 bases and 7 bases, in that order; junction bases with no gene match: 14. CDR3: CSVFGQGGFGEQYF. CDR3 DNA sequence: TGCAGCGTATTCGGACAGGGAGGCTTTGGTGAGCAGTACTTC.

This clone was detected only once. The rearrangement joins TRBV4-2 to TRBJ1-2; D may be TRBD1 (6 bases). This CDR3 contains 15 residues. Between the trimmed V and J ends, which lost 4 bases and 0 bases, there was a span of 12 bases. CDR1 LGHNA and CDR2 YNFKEQ come from the germline V gene. The CDR3 bases are TGTGCCAGCAGCCCTGGGCAGGGGCCTAACTATGGCTACACCTTC. Translation: CASSPGQGPNYGYTF.

The rearrangement joins TRBV4-3 to TRBJ2-3; either TRBD1 or TRBD2 may supply D (5 bases each). The V gene lost 1 base and the J gene lost 3 bases, with 11 bases spanning the gap. Per the germline V gene, CDR1 is LGHNA and CDR2 is YSLEER. The CDR3 is 15 residues long. Here the CDR3 DNA reads TGCGCCAGCAGCCAAGGAGGGGTTGGGACAGATACGCAGTATTTT. It codes for CASSQGGVGTDTQYF.

The chain combines TRBV5-1 with TRBJ2-7, with TRBD1 matching over 7 bases. The germline gives CDR1 SGHRS, CDR2 YFSETQ. The CDR3 is made up of 14 amino acids. J lost 3 bases, V lost 0 bases, and 3 bases had no gene match. CDR3 nucleotide sequence: TGCGCCAGCAGCTTGGTTCCAGGGGGCTACGAGCAGTACTTC. Translated: CASSLVPGGYEQYF.

The V and J genes are TRBV7-9 and TRBJ1-4, with TRBD1 matching over 11 bases. This CDR3 spans 15 amino acids. The germline V gene has CDR1 SEHNR and CDR2 FQNEAQ (reference sequence). V was clipped by 4 bases and J by 8 bases; unmatched bases: 6. The DNA of the CDR3 is TGTGCCAGCAGCTGGGGACAGGGGGTCTGGGAAAAACTGTTTTTT. As protein: CASSWGQGVWEKLFF.

This clone was observed a single time. The chain combines TRBV7-9 with TRBJ2-5; unclear D gene. V lost 4 bases and J lost 1, with 10 bases in between. There are 14 residues in the CDR3. Germline lookup yields CDR1 SEHNR and CDR2 FQNEAQ (reference sequence). The CDR3 DNA follows: TGTGCCAGCAGCTCTCTTACAGTCCAAGAGACCCAGTACTTC. It codes for CASSSLTVQETQYF.

The V call is TRBV6-5, the J call TRBJ1-6; 9 bases fit TRBD1. Per the germline V gene, CDR1 is MNHEY and CDR2 is SVGAGI. V lost 6 bases to trimming and J lost 17 bases; unmatched junction nucleotides: 14. CDR3 length: 14 amino acids. The CDR3 region has the DNA TGTGCCAGCAGCCCTGGCGGGACAGGGAGCGCAATCCACTTT. It encodes CASSPGGTGSAIHF.

This rearrangement joins TRBV6-6 to TRBJ1-4; unclear D gene. V dropped 5 bases and J dropped 3 bases, with 16 bases sitting between them. Germline V gene lookup returns CDR1 MNHNY and CDR2 SVGAGI (reference sequence). The CDR3 contains 16 residues. The CDR3 sequence: CASSTSGGKANEKLFF. CDR3 sequence (DNA): TGTGCCAGCAGTACTTCCGGAGGGAAGGCTAATGAAAAACTGTTTTTT.

This rearrangement joins TRBV9 to TRBJ2-1; possibly TRBD2 for D (5 bases). The CDR3 is 14 residues long. V was shortened by 2 bases and J by 6 bases, with 12 bases between the two germline ends. CDR1 and CDR2 from the germline V gene are SGDLS and YYNGEE. This chain's CDR3 is CASSVPEEGNEQFF. In DNA form, the CDR3 reads TGTGCCAGCAGCGTTCCGGAAGAGGGCAATGAGCAGTTCTTC.